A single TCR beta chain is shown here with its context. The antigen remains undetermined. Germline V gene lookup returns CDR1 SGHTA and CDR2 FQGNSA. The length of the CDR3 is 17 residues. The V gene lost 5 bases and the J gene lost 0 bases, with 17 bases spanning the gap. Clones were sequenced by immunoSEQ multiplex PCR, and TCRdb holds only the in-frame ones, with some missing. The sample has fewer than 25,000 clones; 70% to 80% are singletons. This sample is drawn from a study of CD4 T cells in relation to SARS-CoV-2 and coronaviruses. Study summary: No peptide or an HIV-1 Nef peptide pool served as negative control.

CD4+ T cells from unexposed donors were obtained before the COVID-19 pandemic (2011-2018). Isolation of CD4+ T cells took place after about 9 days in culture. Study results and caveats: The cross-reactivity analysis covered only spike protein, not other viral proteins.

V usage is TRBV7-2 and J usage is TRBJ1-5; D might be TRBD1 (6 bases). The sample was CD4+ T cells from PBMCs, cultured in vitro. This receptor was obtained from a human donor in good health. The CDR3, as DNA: TGTGCCAGCAGCCTAAGGGGGGGCCAGAATAGCAATCAGCCCCAGCATTTT. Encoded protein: CASSLRGGQNSNQPQHF.